This passage covers 27 T cell receptor beta chains from one sample sequenced in a study of T cells in localized non-small cell lung cancer. The method was immunoSEQ multiplex PCR; TCRdb's version includes in-frame clones alone and lacks a portion of them. The sample holds approximately 25,000 clones, about nine tenths seen once. The sample was peripheral blood, taken before any cancer treatment. The receptor source for this set is a woman aged 35-70 years with stage I lung adenocarcinoma.

J is TRBJ1-1 and V is TRBV6-6, with D possibly being TRBD1 (5 bases). V lost 6 bases and J lost 10, with 12 bases in between. Per germline, CDR1 MNHNY and CDR2 SVGAGI (reference sequence). The CDR3 extends over 11 amino acids. This CDR3 is CASRSGRGAFF. The CDR3, as DNA: TGTGCCAGCAGGTCAGGGAGGGGAGCTTTCTTT.

This clone was counted a single time. V gene TRBV19 combines with J gene TRBJ2-5; 12 nucleotides agree with TRBD1. Germline CDR1 is LNHDA and CDR2 is SQIVND (reference sequence). V shed 3 bases, J shed 2 bases, and the junction held 7 bases outside the gene matches. There are 17 residues in the CDR3. The CDR3 loop reads CASSMGQGAPVQETQYF. The CDR3 nucleotides are TGTGCCAGTAGTATGGGACAGGGGGCGCCGGTTCAAGAGACCCAGTACTTC.

The V gene is TRBV15, the J gene TRBJ1-2; no definite D call. V lost 0 bases to trimming and J lost 1 base, with 9 bases between them. Germline V gives CDR1 LNHNV, CDR2 YYDKDF (reference sequence). The CDR3 totals 15 residues. In DNA form, the CDR3 reads TGTGCCACCAGCAGAGATCTGGGCCTTAACTATGGCTACACCTTC. It specifies CATSRDLGLNYGYTF.

This rearrangement joins TRBV19 to TRBJ2-1, with TRBD2 matching over 12 bases. The germline V gene has CDR1 LNHDA and CDR2 SQIVND (reference sequence). The CDR3 is 15 amino acids. V was pared by 8 bases and J by 4 bases, with 6 bases of the junction left unmatched. The CDR3 sequence is CASSLLAGGYNEQFF. CDR3 in DNA: TGTGCCAGTTCCCTACTAGCGGGAGGTTACAATGAGCAGTTCTTC. Full variable domain (remainder filled in from reference TRBV19 and TRBJ2-1): DGGITQSPKYLFRKEGQNVTLSCEQNLNHDAMYWYRQDPGQGLRLIYYSQIVNDFQKGDIAEGYSVSREKKESFPLTVTSAQKNPTAFYLCASSLLAGGYNEQFFGPGTRLTVL.

The V call is TRBV5-1, the J call TRBJ2-7, with D possibly matching TRBD1 (6 bases). Germline V gene lookup returns CDR1 SGHRS and CDR2 YFSETQ. Trimming pared 4 bases from V and 0 bases from J, leaving 11 bases between. The CDR3 contains 14 residues. The CDR3 spells CASSAGASSYEQYF. In nucleotides, the CDR3 is TGCGCCAGCAGCGCAGGGGCCAGCTCCTACGAGCAGTACTTC.

The chain uses TRBV4-3 and TRBJ1-4; D is uncertain. Trimming removed 5 bases at V and 5 bases at J, with 9 bases between. Looked up from germline, CDR1 is LGHNA and CDR2 is YSLEER. The CDR3 is made up of 13 amino acids. CDR3 nucleotides: TGCGCCAGCAGCAGCCTACTGAATGAAAAACTGTTTTTT. It codes for CASSSLLNEKLFF.

The rearrangement uses TRBV10-3 and TRBJ1-4, with D possibly matching TRBD1 (6 bases). Germline-derived CDR1 and CDR2 are ENHRY and SYGVKD. The CDR3 covers 17 residues. Trimming took off 6 bases at V and 0 bases at J, with 17 bases between the two ends. In nucleotides, the CDR3 is TGTGCCATCAGCCGGGGTGACAGGCTTGCAACTAATGAAAAACTGTTTTTT. Its protein is CAISRGDRLATNEKLFF.

This clone turned up a few times. V and J are TRBV28 and TRBJ1-6; TRBD1 agrees at 9 bases. The trim removed 3 bases at V and 7 bases at J, leaving 1 base unmatched. Germline values: CDR1 MDHEN, CDR2 SYDVKM. The CDR3 runs 14 residues. This CDR3 is CASSFGTGNSPLHF. The CDR3 DNA follows: TGTGCCAGCAGTTTCGGGACAGGGAATTCACCCCTCCACTTT.

The chain combines TRBV5-4 with TRBJ2-2; D is unresolved. V was shortened by 3 bases and J by 6 bases, with 18 bases between the two germline ends. This CDR3 comprises 16 residues. Germline assignment: CDR1 SGHNT and CDR2 YYREEE (reference sequence). The CDR3 region has the DNA TGTGCCAGCAGCTCCCTCCCCGAGCCGTCCGCCGGGGAGCTGTTTTTT. It translates to CASSSLPEPSAGELFF.

This clone was detected once. The genes are TRBV19 and TRBJ1-2; D is undetermined. V dropped 7 bases and J dropped 4 bases, with 22 bases sitting between them. The CDR3 length is 16 residues. CDR1 LNHDA and CDR2 SQIVND come from the germline V gene (reference sequence). The CDR3 region is CASTPLGQTSVYGYTF. The CDR3, as DNA: TGTGCCAGTACTCCCCTCGGCCAAACCTCCGTCTATGGCTACACCTTC.

The rearrangement uses TRBV7-2 and TRBJ1-1, with unresolved D. The CDR3 covers 15 residues. Germline V CDR1 and CDR2: SGHTA, FQGNSA. V lost 1 base and J lost 3, with 12 bases in between. This chain's CDR3 is CASSLVGGYDTEAFF. In DNA, the CDR3 is TGTGCCAGCAGCTTAGTCGGAGGGTATGACACTGAAGCTTTCTTT.

About this clone: One junction end disagrees with the germline gene, perhaps due to a read error. V usage is TRBV28 and J usage is TRBJ1-5, with a tentative D call TRBD1 (6 bases). From germline, CDR1 is MDHEN and CDR2 SYDVKM. There are 14 residues in the CDR3. The CDR3 is CASRVQGGNRPQHF. DNA for the CDR3: TGTGCCAGCAGAGTACAGGGTGGGAATCGGCCCCAGCATTTT.

The chain couples TRBV5-1 to TRBJ1-3, with D possibly being TRBD1 (5 bases). CDR1 and CDR2 from the germline V gene are SGHRS and YFSETQ. The CDR3 spans 15 residues. V was trimmed by 0 bases and J by 0 bases, leaving 7 bases between them. CDR3 region: CASSLGGNSGNTIYF. The CDR3 DNA reads as TGCGCCAGCAGCTTGGGGGGCAACTCTGGAAACACCATATATTTT.

The chain combines TRBV27 with TRBJ2-7; 11 bases line up with TRBD2. The CDR3 spans 16 residues. V gave up 5 bases and J gave up 2 bases; unmatched junction bases: 8. Germline V lookup: CDR1 MNHEY, CDR2 SMNVEV (reference sequence). The CDR3 region has the DNA TGTGCCAGCAGTACCACGACTAGCGGGAAGACCTACGAGCAGTACTTC. Its protein is CASSTTTSGKTYEQYF.

The chain recombines TRBV2 with TRBJ2-4; 13 bases line up with TRBD2. CDR3 size: 18 residues. The trim removed 1 base at V and 1 base at J, leaving 4 bases unmatched. Germline V gene data show CDR1 as SNHLY and CDR2 as FYNNEI. The chain's CDR3 is CASSEELAGGRAKNIQYF. The CDR3 nucleotides read TGTGCCAGCAGTGAAGAACTAGCGGGAGGGCGGGCCAAAAACATTCAGTACTTC.

J is TRBJ1-1 and V is TRBV30; possible D gene TRBD1, 6 bases. The CDR3 totals 13 residues. V lost 7 bases and J lost 3, with 15 bases in between. Germline CDR1 GTSNPN, CDR2 SVGIG (reference sequence). This CDR3 reads CAFNQGGYTEAFF. CDR3 sequence (DNA): TGTGCCTTTAACCAAGGGGGTTACACTGAAGCTTTCTTT. Based on the CDR3 plus reference TRBV30 and TRBJ1-1, the full variable domain is SQTIHQWPATLVQPVGSPLSLECTVEGTSNPNLYWYRQAAGRGLQLLFYSVGIGQISSEVPQNLSASRPQDRQFILSSKKLLLSDSGFYLCAFNQGGYTEAFFGQGTRLTVV.

The V and J genes are TRBV5-1 and TRBJ2-7; TRBD2 might be the D (6 bases). The CDR3 contains 16 residues. CDR1 is SGHRS and CDR2 is YFSETQ in the germline V gene. V was trimmed by 0 bases and J by 0 bases, leaving 13 bases between them. DNA for the CDR3: TGCGCCAGCAGCTTGGACGGGACTCCAAGCTCCTACGAGCAGTACTTC. Its translation is CASSLDGTPSSYEQYF.

This chain uses TRBV20-1 with TRBJ1-3; D unclear. The CDR3 loop spans 11 amino acids. Trimming took 5 bases from V and 4 from J, leaving 6 bases between them. Germline values: CDR1 DFQATT, CDR2 SNEGSKA (reference sequence). This CDR3 reads CSARQGNTIYF. In DNA form, the CDR3 reads TGCAGTGCTCGTCAGGGAAACACCATATATTTT.

The chain is built from TRBV5-1 and TRBJ1-3; D remains unclear. The V end lost 2 bases, the J end lost 7 bases, and 13 bases lay between the germline ends. Germline V lookup: CDR1 SGHRS, CDR2 YFSETQ. The CDR3 loop spans 14 amino acids. In nucleotides, the CDR3 is TGCGCCAGCAGCTTTGGGTCCATCGGGAACACCATATATTTT. It codes for CASSFGSIGNTIYF.

The chain has TRBV7-2 and TRBJ2-1; weak D call: TRBD2 (5 bases). CDR1 and CDR2 from the germline V gene are SGHTA and FQGNSA. There are 15 residues in the CDR3. Trimming took 5 bases from V and 9 from J, leaving 20 bases between them. CDR3 protein: CASSRPGRHGVEQFF. Here the CDR3 DNA reads TGTGCCAGCAGCCGCCCTGGCAGGCACGGGGTTGAGCAGTTCTTC.

With respect to this clone: A read error may produce the germline difference seen at one junction end. V and J are TRBV18 and TRBJ1-1, with 7 bases that match TRBD1. The CDR3 totals 16 residues. CDR1 KGHSH and CDR2 LQKENI come from the germline V gene. CDR3 amino acids: CVSSPTSARTGSEAFF. For the CDR3, the DNA is TGTGTCAGCTCACCCACCAGCGCCCGGACAGGCTCTGAAGCTTTCTTT.

The chain combines TRBV7-2 with TRBJ2-1; 13 bases are shared with TRBD2. This CDR3 spans 17 amino acids. V shed 7 bases, J shed 7 bases, and the junction held 13 bases outside the gene matches. Per the germline V gene, CDR1 is SGHTA and CDR2 is FQGNSA. The chain's CDR3 is CASIPNRGLAGRNEQFF. CDR3 bases: TGTGCCAGCATCCCTAATCGGGGACTAGCGGGGAGGAATGAGCAGTTCTTC.

The V call is TRBV10-1, the J call TRBJ2-7, with TRBD2 matching 12 bases. Germline CDR1 is WNHNN and CDR2 is SYGVQD (reference sequence). The CDR3 has 18 amino acids. V was clipped by 2 bases and J by 2 bases; unmatched bases: 10. The CDR3 spells CASSERGTSGQPTYEQYF. For the CDR3, the DNA is TGCGCCAGCAGTGAGAGGGGGACTAGCGGGCAACCAACCTACGAGCAGTACTTC.

V gene TRBV30 combines with J gene TRBJ2-7, with D possibly being TRBD1 or TRBD2 (5 bases each). V lost 0 bases, J lost 6 bases, and 15 bases lay in between. The CDR3 loop spans 14 amino acids. Germline loops: CDR1 GTSNPN, CDR2 SVGIG (reference sequence). The CDR3 spells CAWSVPPLGVEQYF. The CDR3 DNA reads TGTGCCTGGAGTGTTCCCCCACTAGGGGTCGAGCAGTACTTC. Full variable domain (outside the CDR3, taken from reference TRBV30 and TRBJ2-7): SQTIHQWPATLVQPVGSPLSLECTVEGTSNPNLYWYRQAAGRGLQLLFYSVGIGQISSEVPQNLSASRPQDRQFILSSKKLLLSDSGFYLCAWSVPPLGVEQYFGPGTRLTVT.

The chain uses TRBV7-2 and TRBJ1-4; a possible D gene is TRBD1 (6 bases). Trimming took off 1 base at V and 8 bases at J, with 11 bases between the two ends. Germline CDR1 is SGHTA and CDR2 is FQGNSA. The CDR3 spans 14 residues. The CDR3 sequence: CASSLGGHGEKLFF. CDR3 nucleotide sequence: TGTGCCAGCAGCTTAGGGGGGCATGGAGAAAAACTGTTTTTT.

The rearrangement uses TRBV6-1 and TRBJ2-7; 8 positions match TRBD1. V dropped 9 bases and J dropped 5; count of bases not matched to a gene: 9. The CDR3 runs 13 residues. The V gene's germline CDR1 is MNHNS and CDR2 SASEGT. CDR3 DNA: TGTGCCAGTACGACAGGGGACTCGGACGAGCAGTACTTC. Encoded protein: CASTTGDSDEQYF.

The CDR3 DNA sequence: TGTGCCTGGAGTTTTGCCCCTGGGAACAGGCAGTCTGGAAACACCATATATTTT. Protein product: CAWSFAPGNRQSGNTIYF. The genes are TRBV30 and TRBJ1-3; D possibly corresponds to TRBD1 (5 bases). This CDR3 has 18 residues. Trimming took 2 bases from V and 1 from J, leaving 21 bases between them. Germline CDR1 is GTSNPN and CDR2 is SVGIG (reference sequence).